These 19 T cell receptor beta chains were all obtained from the same sample, sequenced in a study of CD8 T cells in ankylosing spondylitis. Study observations and caveats: Several highly homologous variants formed a TCR beta motif that appeared characteristic of ankylosing spondylitis blood.

No antigen has been assigned to these receptors. MiXCR was run by TCRdb on the 5' RACE reads, yielding one entry per CDR3 protein. The sample includes 220,000 or so distinct CDR3 sequences, approximately 20% seen only once; the top ten take roughly 42%. Sequencing used blood, either unsorted or a sorted T cell fraction (not recorded which). These TCRs come from a male donor with ankylosing spondylitis.

V gene TRBV29-1 combines with J gene TRBJ1-2; D gene uncertain. The CDR3 is 14 amino acids. The germline V and J ends were trimmed by 5 bases and 4 bases, with 17 bases remaining between them. Germline assignment: CDR1 SQVTM and CDR2 ANQGSEA. CDR3 amino acids: CSVLDGGPIYGYTF. The CDR3 nucleotides read TGCAGCGTTCTCGACGGTGGCCCCATCTATGGCTACACCTTC.

This clonotype showed up just a few times. V gene TRBV25-1 combines with J gene TRBJ2-7; 8 bases agree with TRBD2. After removal of 5 bases from V and 1 base from J, the junction contained 7 bases not matched to a gene. This CDR3 contains 15 residues. Germline CDR1 MGHDK, CDR2 SYGVNS. The DNA for the CDR3 is TGTGCCAGCAGTCAACTAGCGGATCCATCCTACGAGCAGTACTTC. Translated, it gives CASSQLADPSYEQYF.

The rearrangement joins TRBV27 to TRBJ2-3; 8 bases map to TRBD2. With 6 bases clipped from V and 2 bases from J, the junction kept 7 bases outside the gene matches. CDR1 MNHEY and CDR2 SMNVEV come from the germline V gene (reference sequence). CDR3 length: 15 amino acids. The CDR3 region has the DNA TGTGCCAGCAGCTCCGGACTAGCCCACACAGATACGCAGTATTTT. Translation gives CASSSGLAHTDTQYF.

The rearrangement links TRBV29-1 to TRBJ2-1; D is possibly TRBD1 or TRBD2 (5 bases each). The tail of the sequence fits TRBJ2-7 better, so the J call may be wrong. Per germline, CDR1 SQVTM and CDR2 ANQGSEA. The CDR3 totals 12 residues. The CDR3 spells CSARDGQNEQYF. The CDR3, as DNA: TGCAGCGCTAGGGACGGACAAAATGAGCAGTACTTC.

This clonotype was seen a handful of times. This chain connects TRBV18 to TRBJ2-7; TRBD1 matches 9 bases. After removal of 8 bases from V and 3 bases from J, the junction contained 11 bases not matched to a gene. CDR1 KGHSH and CDR2 LQKENI come from the germline V gene. This CDR3 has 15 amino acids. The CDR3 loop reads CASRDGDRALYEQYF. The CDR3 nucleotides read TGTGCCAGCCGAGATGGGGACAGGGCTCTCTACGAGCAGTACTTC. The full variable domain, with the rest looked up from reference TRBV18 and TRBJ2-7, is NAGVMQNPRHLVRRRGQEARLRCSPMKGHSHVYWYRQLPEEGLKFMVYLQKENIIDESGMPKERFSAEFPKEGPSILRIQQVVRGDSAAYFCASRDGDRALYEQYFGPGTRLTVT.

This clonotype has just a few counts. The chain carries TRBV6-4 and TRBJ2-3; 8 bases are shared with TRBD1. The CDR3 length is 15 residues. CDR1 is MRHNA, CDR2 SNTAGT, per germline. The ends lost 3 bases at V and 5 bases at J; junction bases unmatched: 7. The CDR3 DNA reads TGTGCCAGCAGTGAATGGCAGGGGGCCCTAGATACGCAGTATTTT. Translation gives CASSEWQGALDTQYF.

The chain combines TRBV7-9 with TRBJ2-4; TRBD1 matches 10 bases. J was trimmed by 6 bases and V by 5 bases; bases with no gene match: 10. The CDR3 is 16 amino acids. Germline V lookup: CDR1 SEHNR, CDR2 FQNEAQ (reference sequence). The CDR3 region is CASSPSLGDRGNIQYF. CDR3 bases: TGTGCCAGCAGCCCCTCGCTCGGGGACAGGGGAAACATTCAGTACTTC. The complete variable domain, with remaining parts taken from reference TRBV7-9 and TRBJ2-4, reads DTGVSQNPRHKITKRGQNVTFRCDPISEHNRLYWYRQTLGQGPEFLTYFQNEAQLEKSRLLSDRFSAERPKGSFSTLEIQRTEQGDSAMYLCASSPSLGDRGNIQYFGAGTRLSVL.

This clonotype has just a few counts. The CDR3: CASTQEYEQFF. CDR3 nucleotides: TGTGCCAGCACCCAGGAGTATGAGCAGTTCTTC. V usage is TRBV7-9 and J usage is TRBJ2-1, with D hard to call. The CDR3 spans 11 residues. The V end was cut by 7 bases, the J end by 8 bases, with 9 bases between. The V gene's germline CDR1 is SEHNR and CDR2 FQNEAQ (reference sequence).

This clonotype was counted ten times or more. CDR3 residues: CASSVAGEPIANYGYTF. The CDR3 DNA sequence: TGTGCCAGCAGCGTAGCAGGGGAACCAATAGCTAACTATGGCTACACCTTC. V and J are TRBV9 and TRBJ1-2, with TRBD1 as a possible D gene (6 bases). Germline V gene sequence: CDR1 SGDLS, CDR2 YYNGEE. This CDR3 has 17 residues. The ends were cut back, 0 bases at V and 0 bases at J, with 15 bases in the middle.

J is TRBJ2-6 and V is TRBV4-1; D not certain. Trimming cost V 1 base and J 2 bases, with 12 bases left between them. Germline V gene data show CDR1 as MGHRA and CDR2 as YSYEKL. The CDR3 consists of 17 residues. CDR3 protein: CASSQVHSAAGANVLTF. The DNA of the CDR3 is TGCGCCAGCAGCCAAGTCCACAGCGCCGCTGGGGCCAACGTCCTGACTTTC.

The chain combines TRBV4-1 with TRBJ2-1; 11 positions match TRBD2. Trimming removed 4 bases from V and 7 bases from J; junction bases left unmatched: 9. The CDR3 consists of 16 residues. Germline-derived CDR1 and CDR2 are MGHRA and YSYEKL. In DNA form, the CDR3 reads TGCGCCAGCAGCCCCCTGACTAGCGGGGCCGGGAATGAGCAGTTCTTC. It yields the protein CASSPLTSGAGNEQFF.

In this sample, this clonotype turned up a few times. This chain joins TRBV2 and TRBJ2-3; TRBD1 aligns across 9 bases. The CDR3 runs 16 residues. The V and J ends lost 8 bases and 4 bases, in that order; junction bases with no gene match: 13. Germline loops: CDR1 SNHLY, CDR2 FYNNEI. The CDR3 sequence is CASRAQGQGMADTQYF. For the CDR3, the DNA is TGTGCCAGCCGGGCCCAGGGACAGGGAATGGCAGATACGCAGTATTTT.

This clonotype showed up just a few times. The gene calls are TRBV20-1 and TRBJ2-1; D may be TRBD1 (5 bases). Germline CDR1 is DFQATT and CDR2 is SNEGSKA (reference sequence). Trimming took 2 bases from V and 10 from J, leaving 9 bases between them. This CDR3 contains 11 residues. The CDR3 nucleotides read TGCAGTGCTAGAACTGACAGAGAGCAGTTCTTC. Protein product: CSARTDREQFF.

This clonotype was picked up a small number of times. The genes are TRBV19 and TRBJ2-5; 7 bases fit TRBD2. This CDR3 has 14 residues. Germline loops: CDR1 LNHDA, CDR2 SQIVND (reference sequence). The trim removed 5 bases at V and 2 bases at J, leaving 5 bases unmatched. The CDR3 region has the DNA TGTGCCAGTAGTGATAGCGGGCCTCAAGAGACCCAGTACTTC. Protein product: CASSDSGPQETQYF. Using reference TRBV19 and TRBJ2-5 for the parts outside the CDR3, the full variable domain is DGGITQSPKYLFRKEGQNVTLSCEQNLNHDAMYWYRQDPGQGLRLIYYSQIVNDFQKGDIAEGYSVSREKKESFPLTVTSAQKNPTAFYLCASSDSGPQETQYFGPGTRLLVL.

The chain joins TRBV5-1 to TRBJ1-1; D remains unclear. This CDR3 has 12 residues. CDR1 and CDR2 (germline): SGHRS, YFSETQ. The V end lost 6 bases, the J end lost 0 bases, and 6 bases lay between the germline ends. The CDR3: CASTGMNTEAFF. The DNA of the CDR3 is TGCGCCAGCACTGGGATGAACACTGAAGCTTTCTTT.

The chain uses TRBV5-1 and TRBJ2-1; D not certain. This CDR3 has 13 amino acids. Deletions cut 7 bases from V and 4 bases from J, with 12 bases between. Germline V gene data show CDR1 as SGHRS and CDR2 as YFSETQ. In nucleotides, the CDR3 is TGCGCCAGCGTGGTTGCCAAATACAATGAGCAGTTCTTC. Protein product: CASVVAKYNEQFF.

The rearrangement joins TRBV11-2 to TRBJ2-2, with 9 bases lining up with TRBD1. The germline V gene has CDR1 SGHAT and CDR2 FQNNGV. CDR3 length: 17 residues. Unmatched junction bases numbered 10, after V lost 1 base and J lost 7 bases. CDR3 sequence reads: CASSLATGTGPRGELFF. DNA of the CDR3: TGTGCCAGCAGCTTAGCTACCGGGACAGGGCCGCGCGGGGAGCTGTTTTTT.

In regard to this clonotype: The junction does not match germline at one end; this may be a read error. V and J are TRBV7-7 and TRBJ2-3, with TRBD2 matching 12 bases. The CDR3 spans 15 residues. The V gene's germline CDR1 is SSHAT and CDR2 FNYEAQ (reference sequence). CDR3 loop: CASSRTSGVSDTQYF. CDR3 bases: TGTGCTAGCAGCAGGACTAGCGGGGTCTCAGATACGCAGTATTTT.

Only a few counts were recorded for this clonotype. The V call is TRBV2, the J call TRBJ2-3, with D possibly TRBD1 on 6 matching bases. The CDR3 runs to 14 residues. Trimming removed 4 bases at V and 2 bases at J, with 10 bases between. The germline CDR1 and CDR2 sequences are SNHLY and FYNNEI. The DNA of the CDR3 is TGTGCCAGCAGTGGACAGGCGAACACAGATACGCAGTATTTT. It codes for CASSGQANTDTQYF.